A selection of T cell receptor beta chains follows, all from one sample in a study of response to subunit inactivated influenza vaccine. TCRdb reprocessed the RT-PCR reads with MiXCR, giving one entry per CDR3 protein. There are fewer than 700,000 distinct CDR3 sequences in the sample; roughly 13% occur only once, and about an eighth lies in the top ten. The starting material was PBMCs from blood, obtained 40 to 50 days after vaccination. Receptors originate from a man aged 45-65 years who received an inactivated influenza vaccine. Each CDR3 is given with its conserved first and last residue. The D gene is left open where the match is weak. Clone size is stated in some rows and not others, as once, few, many or a class when expanded.

len	abundance	d_gene	v_gene	j_gene	CDR3aa	CDR3nt
12	many	-	TRBV12-3/TRBV12-4	TRBJ1-2	CASSLGAYGYTF	TGTGCCAGCAGTCTAGGAGCCTATGGCTACACCTTC
12	few	TRBD1	TRBV6-5	TRBJ1-6	CASRQGDSPLHF	TGTGCCAGCAGGCAGGGGGATTCACCCCTCCACTTT
15	-	TRBD1	TRBV28	TRBJ2-1	CAIGSGTGLFDEQFF	TGTGCCATCGGCTCCGGGACAGGGCTTTTCGATGAGCAGTTCTTC
17	few	TRBD2	TRBV28	TRBJ2-7	CASSFGYSGGRFYEQYF	TGTGCCAGCAGTTTTGGTTATTCGGGAGGGAGGTTCTACGAGCAGTACTTC
16	-	-	TRBV4-3	TRBJ1-2	CASSQDSWDDNYGYTF	TGCGCCAGCAGCCAAGATTCCTGGGACGACAACTATGGCTACACCTTC
14	few	TRBD2	TRBV20-1	TRBJ2-7	CSAKAGTSGYEQYF	TGCAGTGCGAAAGCCGGGACTAGCGGCTACGAGCAGTACTTC
16	many	-	TRBV12-3/TRBV12-4	TRBJ1-3	CASSLDQETWENTIYF	TGTGCCAGCAGTTTAGACCAGGAAACTTGGGAAAACACCATATATTTT
14	few	-	TRBV27	TRBJ2-3	CASSSAGASDTQYF	TGTGCCAGCAGTTCCGCGGGGGCCTCGGATACGCAGTATTTT
13	few	-	TRBV29-1	TRBJ2-1	CSATGSSYNEQFF	TGCAGCGCTACAGGTAGCTCCTACAATGAGCAGTTCTTC
11	many	-	TRBV20-1	TRBJ1-1	CSARDWSEAFF	TGCAGTGCTAGAGATTGGTCTGAAGCTTTCTTT
15	-	TRBD2	TRBV20-1	TRBJ2-2	CSARDMRESTGELFF	TGCAGTGCTAGAGATATGCGGGAGAGCACCGGGGAGCTGTTTTTT
13	-	-	TRBV7-3	TRBJ2-5	CASSLGKGETQYF	TGTGCCAGCAGCTTGGGAAAGGGAGAGACCCAGTACTTC
15	-	TRBD1	TRBV4-3	TRBJ1-1	CASSQGGTGNTEAFF	TGCGCCAGCAGCCAAGGCGGGACAGGGAACACTGAAGCTTTCTTT
16	-	-	TRBV5-1	TRBJ1-1	CASSTGYHRVPTEAFF	TGCGCCAGCAGCACGGGCTACCACAGGGTCCCCACTGAAGCTTTCTTT
14	-	TRBD2	TRBV27	TRBJ2-3	CASSGTSGGTGRYF	TGTGCCAGCAGTGGAACTAGCGGGGGCACAGGAAGATATTTT
14	many	-	TRBV5-1	TRBJ2-4	CASSLEVAKNIQYF	TGCGCCAGCAGCTTGGAAGTAGCCAAAAACATTCAGTACTTC
15	many	-	TRBV15	TRBJ1-5	CATRGSGLSNQPQHF	TGTGCCACACGGGGTAGTGGGCTTAGCAATCAGCCCCAGCATTTT
13	many	-	TRBV4-3	TRBJ2-5	CASSQNLVETQYF	TGCGCCAGCAGCCAAAACTTAGTGGAGACCCAGTACTTC
15	few	TRBD1	TRBV7-2	TRBJ1-6	CASSHSGTGNSPLHF	TGTGCCAGCAGCCACTCCGGGACAGGGAATTCACCCCTCCACTTT
16	-	TRBD1	TRBV6-1	TRBJ2-5	CASSPLDRVFRETQYF	TGTGCCAGCAGCCCCCTGGACAGGGTGTTTCGGGAGACCCAGTACTTC
13	few	-	TRBV4-2	TRBJ1-2	CASSQDRRDGYTF	TGTGCCAGCAGCCAAGATAGGCGGGATGGCTACACCTTC
13	-	-	TRBV6-6	TRBJ1-5	CASSYRGDQPQHF	TGTGCCAGCAGTTACAGGGGTGATCAGCCCCAGCATTTT
15	-	TRBD1	TRBV4-3	TRBJ2-4	CASSPRTGDGNIQYF	TGCGCCAGCAGCCCGAGGACAGGGGATGGGAACATTCAGTACTTC
13	-	-	TRBV20-1	TRBJ2-2	CSARRGGFGELFF	TGCAGTGCTAGAAGAGGGGGTTTCGGGGAGCTGTTTTTT